These 27 T cell receptor beta chains were all obtained from the same sample, sequenced in a study of T cells expressing NK-cell markers. TCRdb re-called the 5' RACE reads and gives one entry per CDR3 protein, without DNA. The sample totals about 190,000 distinct CDR3 sequences. Sequencing was performed on blood T cells: a sorted CD56 or NKG2C T cell subset, CD4+ or CD8+ T cells, or bulk PBMC T cells (not recorded which). The receptors derive from a man aged 18-69 years in good health.

The gene calls are TRBV3-1 and TRBJ2-3; there is no DNA to check the TCRdb D call of TRBD1. CDR1 is LGHDT and CDR2 is YNNKEL in the germline V gene (reference sequence). The length of the CDR3 is 19 residues. CDR3 amino acids: CASSQEVGGAGGWTDTQYF.

This chain connects TRBV20-1 to TRBJ2-5; absent DNA, TCRdb's TRBD1 call cannot be checked. The germline CDR1 and CDR2 sequences are DFQATT and SNEGSKA (reference sequence). The CDR3 spans 18 residues. The CDR3 region is CSARVGGGWETSLETQYF.

The chain is built from TRBV7-9 and TRBJ1-1; TCRdb outputs TRBD1, but without DNA this stays unchecked. Looked up from germline, CDR1 is SEHNR and CDR2 is FQNEAQ (reference sequence). This CDR3 is built from 15 residues. CDR3 amino acids: CASSISGEIQAEAFF.

The chain combines TRBV29-1 with TRBJ1-2; TCRdb selects TRBD1, and the lack of DNA leaves this call unchecked. This CDR3 is built from 13 residues. Germline CDR1 is SQVTM and CDR2 is ANQGSEA. The chain's CDR3 is CSIPGPHNYGYTF.

The genes are TRBV13 and TRBJ1-3. This CDR3 contains 15 residues. Germline values: CDR1 PRHDT, CDR2 FYEKMQ (reference sequence). The CDR3 loop reads CASSNSDRAGNTIYF.

The chain couples TRBV7-2 to TRBJ2-7; TCRdb returns TRBD2, unconfirmable since there is no DNA. Germline assignment: CDR1 SGHTA and CDR2 FQGNSA. The CDR3 sequence is 15 residues long. CDR3 in amino acids: CASSLPVLAGYEQYF.

The chain uses TRBV7-6 and TRBJ2-3; TCRdb reports TRBD2, a call that lacks DNA to check it against. The CDR3 is 19 amino acids. CDR1 and CDR2 (germline): SGHVS, FNYEAQ. The CDR3 region is CASSPRLAGGPQGTDTQYF.

This chain joins TRBV7-9 and TRBJ2-1; the D call from TCRdb, TRBD1, cannot be confirmed without DNA. CDR3 length equals 15 residues. Germline CDR1 is SEHNR and CDR2 is FQNEAQ (reference sequence). CDR3 sequence: CASSFLTGVSDEQFF.

The gene calls are TRBV19 and TRBJ2-1; TCRdb proposes TRBD2, but this gene call is untestable without DNA. The length of the CDR3 is 15 residues. CDR1 LNHDA and CDR2 SQIVND come from the germline V gene (reference sequence). This CDR3 is CASSESLAGGNEQFF.

This clonotype registers large by frequency. The chain carries TRBV4-2 and TRBJ2-1. The germline CDR1 and CDR2 sequences are LGHNA and YNFKEQ. The CDR3 has 15 amino acids. Here the CDR3 reads CASSQVLDALDEQFF.

The genes are TRBV6-2 or TRBV6-3 and TRBJ2-5; TCRdb's D gene call, TRBD2, goes unchecked for lack of DNA. CDR1 and CDR2 from the germline V gene are MNHEY and SVGEGT. This CDR3 has 15 residues. The CDR3 region is CASSATSGGSETQYF.

The J gene is TRBJ2-1, the V gene TRBV14. This CDR3 region has 14 residues. Germline CDR1 and CDR2: SGHDN and FVKESK. The CDR3 loop is CASTPGLWYNEQFF. Drawing the rest from reference TRBV14 and TRBJ2-1, the complete variable domain is EAGVTQFPSHSVIEKGQTVTLRCDPISGHDNLYWYRRVMGKEIKFLLHFVKESKQDESGMPNNRFLAERTGGTYSTLKVQPAELEDSGVYFCASTPGLWYNEQFFGPGTRLTVL.

This chain links TRBV12-3 or TRBV12-4 with TRBJ2-3. The CDR3 loop spans 15 amino acids. This chain's CDR3 is CASSLLVGSTDTQYF.

The rearrangement joins TRBV7-2 to TRBJ1-3; no DNA is available, so the TRBD1 call from TCRdb remains unchecked. This CDR3 spans 17 amino acids. Looked up from germline, CDR1 is SGHTA and CDR2 is FQGNSA. The CDR3 region is CASSLVRGGSSGNTIYF.

The chain's CDR3 is CASSLTGAKKETQYF. The chain combines TRBV5-1 with TRBJ2-5; TCRdb calls TRBD1, which cannot be checked without DNA. This CDR3 spans 15 amino acids. Per germline, CDR1 SGHRS and CDR2 YFSETQ.

The chain uses TRBV11-2 and TRBJ2-2. The CDR3 is 12 residues long. CDR1 and CDR2 from the germline V gene are SGHAT and FQNNGV. CDR3 sequence reads: CASSLSVGELFF.

Here the CDR3 reads CASSPPEGGTQYF. The genes are TRBV18 and TRBJ2-3; the TRBD1 assignment by TCRdb is unverifiable without DNA. The CDR3 spans 13 residues. Per germline, CDR1 KGHSH and CDR2 LQKENI.

The chain uses TRBV6-5 and TRBJ1-1; TCRdb selects TRBD1, and the lack of DNA leaves this call unchecked. The CDR3 consists of 12 residues. Germline assignment: CDR1 MNHEY and CDR2 SVGAGI. CDR3 in amino acids: CASSSQGAHAFF.

This chain uses TRBV27 with TRBJ1-1. Germline-derived CDR1 and CDR2 are MNHEY and SMNVEV (reference sequence). The CDR3 totals 13 residues. The CDR3 sequence: CASSLGVYSEAFF.

The chain employs TRBV11-2 and TRBJ2-5; TCRdb's D gene call, TRBD2, goes unchecked for lack of DNA. This CDR3 is 20 amino acids long. The germline CDR1 and CDR2 sequences are SGHAT and FQNNGV. CDR3 in amino acids: CASSTPSGLAGAALSETQYF.

The chain joins TRBV9 to TRBJ2-7; TCRdb selects TRBD2, and the lack of DNA leaves this call unchecked. Germline-derived CDR1 and CDR2 are SGDLS and YYNGEE. This CDR3 region has 13 residues. The CDR3 is CASSPWVADEQYF.

CDR3 protein: CSARGQGSYGYTF. The chain carries TRBV20-1 and TRBJ1-2; TCRdb's D call, TRBD1, is unchecked because there is no DNA. The CDR3 totals 13 residues. Germline CDR1 is DFQATT and CDR2 is SNEGSKA (reference sequence).

The rearrangement links TRBV10-3 to TRBJ1-1; the TCRdb D gene call, TRBD1, has no DNA to confirm it. CDR3 length: 12 residues. Germline CDR1 reads ENHRY; CDR2 reads SYGVKD. CDR3 sequence reads: CAISLTGVEAFF.

The chain couples TRBV10-3 to TRBJ2-5; checking the TCRdb D call of TRBD1 is not possible without DNA. Looked up from germline, CDR1 is ENHRY and CDR2 is SYGVKD. The CDR3 has 14 residues. CDR3 residues: CAISVKWRDETQYF.

The J gene is TRBJ2-1, the V gene TRBV5-6; there is no DNA to check the TCRdb D call of TRBD1. The CDR3 runs to 16 residues. Germline CDR1 reads SGHDT; CDR2 reads YYEEEE. The CDR3 here is CASSWGRTENYNEQFF.

The genes are TRBV4-2 and TRBJ1-1; TCRdb's D call of TRBD1 is untestable without DNA. This CDR3 has 17 amino acids. Per the germline V gene, CDR1 is LGHNA and CDR2 is YNFKEQ. CDR3 sequence reads: CASSQDGPTGADTEAFF.

The V and J genes are TRBV6-1 and TRBJ1-5. The CDR3 is 12 residues long. Germline-derived CDR1 and CDR2 are MNHNS and SASEGT. CDR3 region: CASSETYQPQHF.